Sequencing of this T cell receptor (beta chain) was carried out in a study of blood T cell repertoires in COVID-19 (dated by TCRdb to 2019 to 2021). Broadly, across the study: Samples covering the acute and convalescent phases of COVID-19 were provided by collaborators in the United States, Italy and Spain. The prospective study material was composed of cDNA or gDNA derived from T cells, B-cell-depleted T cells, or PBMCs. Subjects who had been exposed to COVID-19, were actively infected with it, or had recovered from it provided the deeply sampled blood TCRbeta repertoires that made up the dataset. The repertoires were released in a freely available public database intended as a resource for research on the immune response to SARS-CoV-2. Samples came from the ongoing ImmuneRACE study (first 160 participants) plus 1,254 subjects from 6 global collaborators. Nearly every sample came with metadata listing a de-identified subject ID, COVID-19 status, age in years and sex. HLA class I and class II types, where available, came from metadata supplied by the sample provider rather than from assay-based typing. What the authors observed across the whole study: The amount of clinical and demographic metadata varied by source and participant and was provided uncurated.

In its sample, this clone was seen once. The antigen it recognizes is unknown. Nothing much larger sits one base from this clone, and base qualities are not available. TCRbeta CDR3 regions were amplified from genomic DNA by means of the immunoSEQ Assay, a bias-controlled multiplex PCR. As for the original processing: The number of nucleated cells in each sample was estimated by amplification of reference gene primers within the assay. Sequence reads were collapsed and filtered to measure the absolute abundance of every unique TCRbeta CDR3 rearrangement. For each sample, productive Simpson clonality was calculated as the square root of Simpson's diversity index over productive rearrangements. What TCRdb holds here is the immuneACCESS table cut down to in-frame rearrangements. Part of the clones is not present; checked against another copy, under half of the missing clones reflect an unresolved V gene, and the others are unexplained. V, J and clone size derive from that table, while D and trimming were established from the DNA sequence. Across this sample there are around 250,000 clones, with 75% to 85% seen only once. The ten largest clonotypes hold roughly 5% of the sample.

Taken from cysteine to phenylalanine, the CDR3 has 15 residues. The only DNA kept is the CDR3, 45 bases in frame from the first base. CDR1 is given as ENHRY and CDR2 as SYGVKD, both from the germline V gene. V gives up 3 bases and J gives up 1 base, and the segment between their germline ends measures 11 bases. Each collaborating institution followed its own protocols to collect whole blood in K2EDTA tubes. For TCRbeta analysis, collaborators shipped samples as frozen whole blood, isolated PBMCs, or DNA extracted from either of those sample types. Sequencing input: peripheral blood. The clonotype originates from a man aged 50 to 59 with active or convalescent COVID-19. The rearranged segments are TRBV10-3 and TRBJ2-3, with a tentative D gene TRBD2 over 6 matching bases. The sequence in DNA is TGTGCCATCAGTGATGGAGGGCAGGGCACAGATACGCAGTATTTT. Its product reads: CAISDGGQGTDTQYF.